In this sample, the clone carrying this T cell receptor beta chain turned up a few times. Its antigen is unidentified. Trimming pared 2 bases from V and 6 bases from J, leaving 8 bases between. CDR1 LGHDT and CDR2 YNNKEL come from the germline V gene (reference sequence). The length of the CDR3 is 12 residues. One entry per CDR3 protein results from TCRdb running MiXCR on the RT-PCR reads. The sample shows some 640,000 distinct CDR3 sequences, approximately 15% of them seen only once. The data stem from a study of response to subunit inactivated influenza vaccine. Study-level results: Each seasonal influenza vaccination, the authors suggested, recruits few new T cells.

The TCR originated in a man in his fifties who received an inactivated influenza vaccine. The specimen was PBMCs from blood, collected approximately 15 days before vaccination. This chain uses TRBV3-1 with TRBJ2-7, with D perhaps matching TRBD1 (6 bases). In DNA form, the CDR3 reads TGTGCCAGCAGCCAAACAGGGACCGAGCAGTACTTC. It is translated as CASSQTGTEQYF.